This T cell receptor (beta chain) originates from a study of PD-L1 blockade in urothelial cancer. Across the whole study: When patients started atezolizumab in about 2014, it was given at 1,200 mg intravenously every 3 weeks.

There are 13 residues in the CDR3. V was pared by 3 bases and J by 4 bases, with 9 bases between. Germline V gene sequence: CDR1 MDHEN, CDR2 SYDVKM. Clones were sequenced by immunoSEQ multiplex PCR, and TCRdb holds only the in-frame ones, with some missing. The table has about 95,000 clones, 80% to 90% seen once. Time point: pretreatment peripheral blood. Urothelial carcinoma affected the patients, and it was locally advanced or metastatic. Samples spanned pretreatment and treatment, with 1 to 8 time points per patient. This clonotype was sampled from a man aged 55 to 70 with urothelial cancer. The sequences come from PBMCs, collected around atezolizumab (anti-PD-L1) treatment. The chain employs TRBV28 and TRBJ1-2; D is unresolved. As DNA, the CDR3 is TGTGCCAGCAGTTTGGCGGGCACCTATGGCTACACCTTC. This sequence encodes CASSLAGTYGYTF.